This T cell receptor beta chain is from a study of response to subunit inactivated influenza vaccine. General study points: The authors suggested that few new T cells are recruited per seasonal influenza vaccination.

In TCRdb, the RT-PCR reads were re-called with MiXCR into one record per CDR3 protein. Of 500,000 or so distinct CDR3 sequences in the sample, 16% were seen once. The CDR3 runs 12 residues. Germline CDR1 reads SQVTM; CDR2 reads ANQGSEA. Trimming removed 6 bases at V and 4 bases at J, with 12 bases between. In this sample, this clonotype turned up a few times. Its antigen is as yet unknown. The specimen comprised CD4+ T cells sorted from PBMCs, sampled less than 25 months after vaccination. The TCR was taken from a man between 50 and 70 years old who received an inactivated influenza vaccine. The chain is built from TRBV29-1 and TRBJ1-2; D ambiguous. In nucleotides, the CDR3 is TGCAGCGTCTATCACGGAACCTATGGCTACACCTTC. Protein sequence: CSVYHGTYGYTF. Combining the CDR3 with reference TRBV29-1 and TRBJ1-2 gives the whole variable domain SAVISQKPSRDICQRGTSLTIQCQVDSQVTMMFWYRQQPGQSLTLIATANQGSEATYESGFVIDKFPISRPNLTFSTLTVSNMSPEDSSIYLCSVYHGTYGYTFGSGTRLTVV.